The rows below give T cell receptor beta chains drawn from one sample of a study of blood T cell repertoires in COVID-19. The method was immunoSEQ multiplex PCR; TCRdb's version includes in-frame clones alone and lacks a portion of them. The sample holds some 200,000 clones, 65% to 90% seen once. The specimen sequenced was peripheral blood. The receptors were gathered from a woman aged 70 to 79 with COVID-19, enrolled during active disease. CDR3s include the opening cysteine and the closing phenylalanine or tryptophan. Fields, in order: D gene, J gene, clone size, V gene, CDR3 protein, CDR3 DNA. A D gene is named only where the DNA matches it firmly. Some rows mark clone size as missing; the rest say once, few, many or name a class of expanded clone.

>.|TRBJ1-1|once|TRBV5-5
CASSVQRGWANTEAFF
TGTGCCAGCAGCGTACAGCGGGGGTGGGCTAACACTGAAGCTTTCTTT
>TRBD2|TRBJ2-7|.|TRBV9
CASSVGLAPYEQYF
TGTGCCAGCAGCGTAGGACTAGCACCCTACGAGCAGTACTTC
>TRBD1|TRBJ1-2|.|TRBV5-1
CASSQTGRDGYTF
TGCGCCAGCAGCCAGACAGGGCGGGACGGCTACACCTTC
>.|TRBJ2-5|.|TRBV11-3
CASSLSLASPGETQYF
TGTGCCAGCAGCTTGAGTCTTGCGAGCCCTGGAGAGACCCAGTACTTC
>.|TRBJ1-2|.|TRBV5-4
CASSETRTVPAGYTF
TGTGCCAGCAGCGAGACCCGGACAGTCCCCGCTGGCTACACCTTC
>.|TRBJ1-6|.|TRBV3-1/TRBV3-2
CASSQGWQGGNSPLHF
TGTGCCAGCAGCCAAGGTTGGCAGGGTGGAAATTCACCCCTCCACTTT
>.|TRBJ2-7|.|TRBV18
CASSPLVREGEQYF
TGTGCCAGCTCACCACTCGTCCGGGAAGGCGAGCAGTACTTC
>.|TRBJ2-5|.|TRBV19
CASSQGGSETQYF
TGTGCCAGTAGTCAGGGGGGATCGGAGACCCAGTACTTC
>.|TRBJ1-1|.|TRBV5-1
CASTQGSLGTEAFF
TGCGCCAGCACTCAGGGGTCTTTGGGCACTGAAGCTTTCTTT
>.|TRBJ1-6|.|TRBV11-3
CASSGASANSPLHF
TGTGCCAGCAGCGGAGCTTCGGCTAATTCACCCCTCCACTTT
>.|TRBJ2-1|.|TRBV9
CASSRLLSSYNEQFF
TGTGCCAGCAGCAGACTCCTGAGCTCCTACAATGAGCAGTTCTTC
>.|TRBJ2-3|.|TRBV19
CASSTRDSNTDTQYF
TGTGCCAGTAGTACCCGGGACTCAAACACAGATACGCAGTATTTT
>TRBD2|TRBJ2-5|.|TRBV30
CAWGTGGVETQYF
TGTGCCTGGGGGACGGGGGGAGTGGAGACCCAGTACTTC
>TRBD1|TRBJ1-4|once|TRBV29-1
CSGTGQRREKLFF
TGCAGCGGGACAGGGCAGAGGAGAGAAAAACTGTTTTTT
>TRBD1|TRBJ1-1|.|TRBV5-1
CASSLEQGAEAFF
TGCGCCAGCAGCTTGGAACAGGGGGCTGAAGCTTTCTTT
>.|TRBJ1-2|once|TRBV11-3
CASSLGSARGYGYTF
TGTGCCAGCAGCTTAGGATCCGCCCGGGGCTATGGCTACACCTTC
>.|TRBJ2-5|.|TRBV6-4
CASRSPTSYLPNETQYF
TGTGCCAGCAGAAGCCCCACCTCCTACTTACCGAATGAGACCCAGTACTTC
>TRBD1|TRBJ1-4|few|TRBV29-1
CSVDKTGTNEKLFF
TGCAGCGTTGATAAGACAGGGACTAATGAAAAACTGTTTTTT
>TRBD1|TRBJ1-2|few|TRBV7-2
CASKPGQGGGGYTF
TGTGCCAGCAAACCGGGACAGGGGGGAGGAGGCTACACCTTC
>TRBD1|TRBJ2-1|few|TRBV5-1
CASSNSQGAHNEQFF
TGCGCCAGCAGCAATTCACAGGGGGCGCACAATGAGCAGTTCTTC
>.|TRBJ2-7|.|TRBV5-1
CASSSGGQGAYEQYF
TGCGCCAGCAGCTCGGGGGGGCAGGGGGCCTACGAGCAGTACTTC
>TRBD2|TRBJ2-1|.|TRBV6-5
CASMGLAGGYNEQFF
TGTGCCAGCATGGGACTAGCGGGAGGGTACAATGAGCAGTTCTTC
>.|TRBJ1-2|once|TRBV9
CASSVSHDYGYTF
TGTGCCAGCAGCGTATCCCATGACTATGGCTACACCTTC
>.|TRBJ1-4|.|TRBV7-9
CASASGATNEKLFF
TGTGCCAGTGCTTCGGGTGCAACTAATGAAAAACTGTTTTTT
>TRBD1|TRBJ2-7|.|TRBV18
CASSPTLGQGSAYEQYF
TGTGCCAGCTCACCCACCCTAGGACAGGGGAGTGCCTACGAGCAGTACTTC
>.|TRBJ1-2|once|TRBV19
CASRIGTSQANYGYTF
TGTGCCAGTAGGATCGGGACTTCCCAAGCTAACTATGGCTACACCTTC
>TRBD1|TRBJ1-5|.|TRBV15
CATSRETGGHSNQPQHF
TGTGCCACCAGCAGAGAAACAGGGGGACATAGCAATCAGCCCCAGCATTTT
>.|TRBJ1-1|.|TRBV9
CASSVGGAVGTEAFF
TGTGCCAGCAGCGTAGGGGGCGCGGTTGGTACTGAAGCTTTCTTT
>.|TRBJ2-1|.|TRBV11-2
CASSLVASSYNEQFF
TGTGCCAGCAGCTTAGTTGCTAGCTCCTACAATGAGCAGTTCTTC
>.|TRBJ1-1|.|TRBV28
CASSRTGGEGTEAFF
TGTGCCAGCAGTCGGACGGGAGGGGAGGGCACTGAAGCTTTCTTT
>.|TRBJ1-1|.|TRBV7-9
CASSVLGDTEAFF
TGTGCCAGCAGCGTCCTAGGGGACACTGAAGCTTTCTTT
>.|TRBJ2-3|.|TRBV4-2
CASSQDPGARGVDTQYF
TGTGCCAGCAGCCAAGATCCAGGGGCGAGGGGTGTGGATACGCAGTATTTT
>.|TRBJ2-3|.|TRBV12-5
CASGLTGAYEPTDTQYF
TGTGCTAGTGGTTTAACTGGGGCGTACGAACCCACAGATACGCAGTATTTT
>.|TRBJ2-3|.|TRBV19
CASSSFRTDTDTQYF
TGTGCCAGTAGTAGTTTCCGGACAGACACAGATACGCAGTATTTT
>TRBD2|TRBJ2-7|.|TRBV5-4
CASSLWSSGRKGYEQYF
TGTGCCAGCAGCTTGTGGTCTAGCGGGAGGAAAGGTTACGAGCAGTACTTC
>TRBD1|TRBJ2-7|.|TRBV14
CASSSTGWEQYF
TGTGCCAGCAGCTCGACAGGGTGGGAGCAGTACTTC
>TRBD1|TRBJ1-5|.|TRBV19
CASRDRGRGQPQHF
TGTGCCAGTAGGGACAGGGGGAGAGGTCAGCCCCAGCATTTT
>TRBD1|TRBJ1-2|.|TRBV7-6
CASSLSAGTGVYGYTF
TGTGCCAGCAGCTTGTCGGCGGGGACAGGGGTTTATGGCTACACCTTC
>TRBD1|TRBJ1-3|.|TRBV10-3
CAISELGTAISGNTIYF
TGTGCCATCAGTGAATTGGGGACAGCGATATCTGGAAACACCATATATTTT
>TRBD1|TRBJ1-6|few|TRBV4-1
CASSLRQGSNSPLHF
TGCGCCAGCAGCCTAAGACAGGGTAGTAATTCACCCCTCCACTTT
>TRBD2|TRBJ2-1|.|TRBV6-5
CASMLTAGYFNEQFF
TGTGCCAGCATGCTAACAGCGGGGTACTTCAATGAGCAGTTCTTC
>TRBD2|TRBJ2-1|.|TRBV10-3
CAILAGEGNEQFF
TGTGCCATCTTAGCGGGAGAGGGGAATGAGCAGTTCTTC
>.|TRBJ1-6|.|TRBV6-5
CASTLGGYNSPLHF
TGTGCCAGCACCTTAGGGGGCTATAATTCACCCCTCCACTTT
>TRBD1|TRBJ1-2|.|TRBV19
CASSRGQGVDGYTF
TGTGCCAGTAGTAGGGGACAGGGAGTCGATGGCTACACCTTC
>TRBD1|TRBJ1-1|.|TRBV9
CASSVGPTGGYTEAFF
TGTGCCAGCAGCGTGGGCCCGACAGGGGGATACACTGAAGCTTTCTTT
>.|TRBJ1-4|.|TRBV2
CASSEMALPNEKLFF
TGTGCCAGCAGTGAAATGGCTCTCCCTAATGAAAAACTGTTTTTT